A selection of T cell receptor beta chains follows, all from one sample in a study of response to subunit inactivated influenza vaccine. From the RT-PCR reads, TCRdb called clonotypes with MiXCR, one entry per CDR3 protein. This table has 530,000 or so distinct CDR3 sequences, around 25% appearing once. Sequenced here: CD4+ T cells sorted from PBMCs, sampled roughly 5 days after vaccination. The receptors shown here come from a man over 45 who received an inactivated influenza vaccine. Each CDR3 is given with its conserved first and last residue. Fields, in order: D gene, V gene, J gene, clone size, CDR3 protein, CDR3 DNA. D genes are given only for firm matches. Some rows have no size entry. The others give once, few or many, or a class for an expanded clone.

TRBD1	TRBV11-3	TRBJ2-5	few	CASSPGTGAGGTQYF	TGTGCCAGCAGCCCCGGGACAGGGGCCGGTGGGACCCAGTACTTC
TRBD1	TRBV6-1	TRBJ2-7	many	CASSDAGTGKAYEQYF	TGTGCCAGCAGTGATGCGGGGACAGGGAAAGCCTACGAGCAGTACTTC
NA	TRBV5-1	TRBJ1-1	few	CASSLAWGSRDTEAFF	TGCGCCAGCAGCTTGGCCTGGGGGAGTCGGGACACTGAAGCTTTCTTT
NA	TRBV2	TRBJ2-1	few	CASRASESSYNEQFF	TGTGCCAGCAGGGCCTCGGAGAGCTCCTACAATGAGCAGTTCTTC
NA	TRBV5-1	TRBJ2-7	NA	CASSQWTGRDEQYF	TGCGCCAGCAGCCAGTGGACAGGGAGGGACGAGCAGTACTTC
NA	TRBV20-1	TRBJ2-3	many	CSAPGPLEDPDTQYF	TGCAGTGCTCCCGGACCCTTGGAGGATCCAGATACGCAGTATTTT
NA	TRBV9	TRBJ2-2	NA	CASSPRTGLLTGELFF	TGTGCCAGCAGCCCAAGAACAGGGCTTCTTACCGGGGAGCTGTTTTTT
NA	TRBV10-3	TRBJ2-7	NA	CAIRGDSYEQYF	TGTGCCATCAGGGGGGACTCCTACGAGCAGTACTTC
TRBD2	TRBV4-3	TRBJ2-1	NA	CASSQTFTPGLAGVQDEQFF	TGCGCCAGCAGCCAAACCTTCACTCCGGGACTAGCGGGAGTTCAGGATGAGCAGTTCTTC
NA	TRBV20-1	TRBJ2-7	few	CSARPGPYEQYF	TGCAGTGCTAGGCCGGGACCCTACGAGCAGTACTTC
NA	TRBV20-1	TRBJ1-2	NA	CRTDGAHGYTF	TGTAGGACTGACGGTGCCCATGGCTACACCTTC
NA	TRBV12-3/TRBV12-4	TRBJ2-7	few	CASSLVMNYEQYF	TGTGCCAGCAGTTTGGTGATGAACTACGAGCAGTACTTC
NA	TRBV5-5	TRBJ2-3	many	CASSLNLGHTQYF	TGTGCCAGCAGCTTGAATCTCGGGCATACGCAGTATTTT
NA	TRBV28	TRBJ1-5	NA	CASIPGYSGQPQHF	TGTGCCAGCATCCCTGGGTACAGTGGCCAGCCCCAGCATTTT
NA	TRBV10-2	TRBJ1-5	NA	CASSESPYSNQPQHF	TGCGCCAGCAGTGAGTCCCCCTATAGCAATCAGCCCCAGCATTTT
NA	TRBV3-1	TRBJ2-1	few	CASSQGPLAYEQFF	TGTGCCAGCAGCCAAGGCCCACTAGCCTATGAGCAGTTCTTC
NA	TRBV25-1	TRBJ1-1	few	CASSARSNWYAFF	TGTGCCAGCAGTGCCCGCTCAAACTGGTACGCTTTCTTT
NA	TRBV4-1	TRBJ1-2	few	CASSQDTDSPVWGYTF	TGCGCCAGCAGCCAGGACACGGACTCCCCCGTATGGGGCTACACCTTC
TRBD1	TRBV28	TRBJ1-2	NA	CASRSGQLDYGYTF	TGTGCCAGCAGGTCGGGACAGCTTGACTATGGCTACACCTTC
TRBD2	TRBV24-1	TRBJ2-3	NA	CATSDFGLAGTDTQYF	TGTGCCACCAGTGATTTTGGACTAGCGGGCACAGATACGCAGTATTTT
TRBD2	TRBV12-3/TRBV12-4	TRBJ2-3	NA	CASSLTSGGYPRPDTQYF	TGTGCCAGCAGTCTCACTAGCGGGGGTTACCCCCGCCCAGATACGCAGTATTTT
NA	TRBV9	TRBJ1-2	NA	CASSLTSEGKDGYTF	TGTGCCAGCAGCCTCACCAGTGAGGGGAAAGATGGCTACACCTTC
TRBD1	TRBV12-3/TRBV12-4	TRBJ2-7	NA	CASSLGTDFYEQYF	TGTGCCAGCAGTTTGGGGACAGACTTCTACGAGCAGTACTTC
NA	TRBV5-1	TRBJ1-1	few	CASSRGAEAGTEAFF	TGCGCCAGCAGCCGGGGGGCGGAGGCGGGCACTGAAGCTTTCTTT
NA	TRBV6-1	TRBJ2-5	many	CASSEAWKGQTQYF	TGTGCCAGCAGTGAAGCCTGGAAAGGGCAGACCCAGTACTTC
TRBD2	TRBV27	TRBJ2-7	NA	CASSPGSGRVSYEQYF	TGTGCCAGCAGCCCGGGTAGCGGGAGGGTATCCTACGAGCAGTACTTC
TRBD2	TRBV4-2	TRBJ2-7	NA	CASSQEGGDSSYEQYF	TGTGCCAGCAGCCAAGAGGGGGGGGACTCCTCTTACGAGCAGTACTTC
NA	TRBV5-1	TRBJ1-1	few	CASSFLAGNTEAFF	TGCGCCAGCAGCTTCCTAGCGGGGAACACTGAAGCTTTCTTT
NA	TRBV5-1	TRBJ2-2	NA	CASTENTGELFF	TGCGCCAGTACCGAGAACACCGGGGAGCTGTTTTTT
TRBD2	TRBV4-2	TRBJ2-1	NA	CASAGKGLAVRGEQFF	TGTGCCAGCGCAGGGAAAGGACTAGCTGTACGGGGTGAGCAGTTCTTC
TRBD1	TRBV7-9	TRBJ2-3	NA	CASSIRQGARDTQYF	TGTGCCAGCAGCATTCGACAGGGGGCAAGAGATACGCAGTATTTT
NA	TRBV12-3/TRBV12-4	TRBJ1-1	NA	CASRQRGGGNTEAFF	TGTGCCAGCAGGCAGAGGGGGGGAGGGAACACTGAAGCTTTCTTT
NA	TRBV11-2	TRBJ2-3	NA	CATKPGDTQYF	TGTGCCACCAAACCCGGGGATACGCAGTATTTT
NA	TRBV6-1	TRBJ1-1	NA	CASRPREGRGSTEAFF	TGTGCCAGCAGGCCGAGAGAGGGGCGAGGAAGCACTGAAGCTTTCTTT
TRBD1	TRBV7-7	TRBJ2-2	few	CASSRGQGYGELFF	TGTGCCAGCAGTCGGGGACAGGGTTACGGGGAGCTGTTTTTT
TRBD1	TRBV4-3	TRBJ2-1	NA	CASSHLDRDRNEQFF	TGCGCCAGCAGCCACCTGGACAGGGATCGCAATGAGCAGTTCTTC
NA	TRBV6-5	TRBJ2-7	NA	CASSYQTVATYEQYF	TGTGCCAGCAGTTACCAGACAGTGGCTACCTACGAGCAGTACTTC
NA	TRBV14	TRBJ2-2	NA	CASSPMGRNTGELFF	TGTGCCAGCAGCCCCATGGGACGGAACACCGGGGAGCTGTTTTTT
NA	TRBV20-1	TRBJ2-5	few	CSAKEGGLRVTQYF	TGCAGTGCTAAGGAGGGGGGCCTCCGAGTGACCCAGTACTTC
NA	TRBV29-1	TRBJ1-2	few	CSANAGISYGYTF	TGCAGCGCAAACGCCGGGATTTCCTATGGCTACACCTTC
NA	TRBV7-2	TRBJ2-3	few	CASSLALGLLGDTQYF	TGTGCCAGCAGCTTAGCGTTGGGCCTACTGGGGGATACGCAGTATTTT
NA	TRBV20-1	TRBJ1-2	NA	CSAKVNTANYGYTF	TGCAGTGCTAAGGTCAACACAGCTAACTATGGCTACACCTTC
TRBD2	TRBV6-5	TRBJ2-1	NA	CASSYGGSGVYNEQFF	TGTGCCAGCAGTTATGGTGGTAGCGGGGTATACAATGAGCAGTTCTTC
NA	TRBV5-1	TRBJ2-1	many	CASSLEGGGAYNEQFF	TGCGCCAGCAGCTTGGAGGGAGGGGGCGCCTACAATGAGCAGTTCTTC
NA	TRBV15	TRBJ2-7	few	CATSKGDGPYEQYF	TGTGCCACCAGCAAGGGCGACGGCCCCTACGAGCAGTACTTC
NA	TRBV11-2	TRBJ1-1	NA	CASSPQVPNTEAFF	TGTGCCAGCAGCCCACAGGTCCCGAACACTGAAGCTTTCTTT
NA	TRBV14	TRBJ1-6	NA	CASSQVGSSYNSPLHF	TGTGCCAGCAGCCAAGTGGGGAGCTCCTATAATTCACCCCTCCACTTT
TRBD2	TRBV14	TRBJ2-1	NA	CASSQVAGGARNEQFF	TGTGCCAGCAGCCAAGTAGCGGGGGGCGCAAGGAATGAGCAGTTCTTC
TRBD2	TRBV5-1	TRBJ2-3	NA	CASSSGTRRDTQYF	TGCGCCAGCAGCTCAGGGACTAGAAGAGATACGCAGTATTTT
NA	TRBV6-2/TRBV6-3	TRBJ2-5	NA	CASSYPAVLRERETQYF	TGTGCCAGCAGTTACCCTGCGGTTCTCCGGGAGCGAGAGACCCAGTACTTC
NA	TRBV6-2/TRBV6-3	TRBJ2-7	many	CASSYPLDRSYEQYF	TGTGCCAGCAGTTACCCCCTGGACAGATCCTACGAGCAGTACTTC
TRBD1	TRBV7-2	TRBJ1-2	NA	CASSLRLTGGRANYGYTF	TGTGCCAGCAGCTTACGCTTGACAGGGGGTCGGGCGAACTATGGCTACACCTTC
TRBD1	TRBV4-1	TRBJ1-1	few	CASSQAGTVMNTEAFF	TGCGCCAGCAGCCAAGCCGGGACAGTGATGAACACTGAAGCTTTCTTT
NA	TRBV3-1	TRBJ1-1	NA	CASSQASNTEAFF	TGTGCCAGCAGTCAGGCCTCGAACACTGAAGCTTTCTTT